This TCR beta chain was documented in a study of PD-1 blockade in classical Hodgkin lymphoma. Overall study: Patients in the cohort were put on intravenous nivolumab, 3 mg/kg every 2 weeks. The study's findings and limits: Relapsed/refractory patients reportedly had the lowest baseline TCR diversity, below newly diagnosed patients, who were below healthy donors.

The V gene's germline CDR1 is MNHNS and CDR2 SASEGT. V was clipped by 7 bases and J by 4 bases; unmatched bases: 5. The CDR3 is 13 residues long. Generated by immunoSEQ multiplex PCR, the TCRdb table keeps only in-frame clones and is missing some. The profile shows some 63,000 clones, roughly nine tenths of them singletons. Remarks on this clone: Its antigen is unknown.

Relapse after autologous stem cell transplantation occurred in every patient, and brentuximab vedotin exposure varied. J is TRBJ2-3 and V is TRBV6-1; 7 positions agree with TRBD1. This receptor was obtained from a human donor with classical Hodgkin lymphoma. This sample comprised peripheral blood mononuclear cells (PBMCs), obtained at baseline. CDR3 sequence: CASKGGASDTQYF. CDR3 nucleotides: TGTGCCAGCAAAGGGGGCGCCTCAGATACGCAGTATTTT.